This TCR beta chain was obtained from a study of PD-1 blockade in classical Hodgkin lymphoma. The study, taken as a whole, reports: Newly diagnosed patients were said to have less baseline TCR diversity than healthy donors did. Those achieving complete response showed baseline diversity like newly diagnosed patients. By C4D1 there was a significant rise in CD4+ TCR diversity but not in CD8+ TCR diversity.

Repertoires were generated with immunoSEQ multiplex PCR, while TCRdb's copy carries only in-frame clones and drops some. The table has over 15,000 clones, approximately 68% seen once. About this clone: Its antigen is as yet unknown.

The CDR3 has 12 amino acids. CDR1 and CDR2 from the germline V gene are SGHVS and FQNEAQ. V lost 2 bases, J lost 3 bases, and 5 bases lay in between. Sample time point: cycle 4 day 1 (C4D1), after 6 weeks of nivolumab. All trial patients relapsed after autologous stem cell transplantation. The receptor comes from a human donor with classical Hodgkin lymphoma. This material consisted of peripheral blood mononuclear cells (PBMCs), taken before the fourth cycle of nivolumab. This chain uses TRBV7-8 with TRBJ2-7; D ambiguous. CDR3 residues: CASSLKLYEQYF. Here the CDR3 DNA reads TGTGCCAGCAGCTTAAAACTCTACGAGCAGTACTTC.